The following is a T cell receptor beta chain sequence with its context. Antigen specificity is unknown. The CDR3 is made up of 17 amino acids. J lost 1 base, V lost 6 bases, and 11 bases had no gene match. Germline assignment: CDR1 SEHNR and CDR2 FQNEAQ (reference sequence). The PCR contained 60 Vbeta and 13 Jbeta primers. Some clones are missing from TCRdb's copy, which holds only in-frame ones; the method was immunoSEQ multiplex PCR. The data hold about 63,000 clones, with approximately 79% observed a single time. These data belong to a study of cytomegalovirus exposure and HLA in healthy donors. Notes on the study in general: Donors were assumed by presence/absence analyses to have roughly uniform sequencing depth.

This sequence originates from a woman in her 30s in good health and CMV-seronegative. The chain joins TRBV7-9 to TRBJ2-2, with 7 nucleotides matching TRBD1. The sequencing sample was made of PBMCs. CDR3 residues: CASRPPRTGVNTGELFF. The CDR3 bases are TGTGCCAGCAGGCCCCCTCGTACAGGGGTGAACACCGGGGAGCTGTTTTTT.